The following is a T cell receptor beta chain sequence with its context. The antigen it binds to is not known. No base quality values were provided; no much bigger clone lies one nucleotide off. The entry originates in a study of blood T cell repertoires in COVID-19 (dated by TCRdb to 2019 to 2021). About the full investigation: The collaborator samples originated in the United States, Italy and Spain and spanned the acute and convalescent phases of COVID-19. Samples came from the ongoing ImmuneRACE study (first 160 participants) plus 1,254 subjects from 6 global collaborators. Where available, HLA class I and class II types were taken from metadata supplied by the sample provider and were not determined by assay-based typing. Subjects who had been exposed to COVID-19, were actively infected with it, or had recovered from it provided the deeply sampled blood TCRbeta repertoires that made up the dataset. A de-identified subject ID, COVID-19 status, age in years and sex were almost always included in the sample metadata. The prospective study material was composed of cDNA or gDNA derived from T cells, B-cell-depleted T cells, or PBMCs. The repertoires were released in a freely available public database intended as a resource for research on the immune response to SARS-CoV-2. The paper's findings and limits, for the study overall: How much clinical and demographic metadata was included differed by source and by participant, and the metadata was provided uncurated.

The collaborating institutions used their own protocols to collect whole blood in K2EDTA tubes. For TCRbeta analysis, collaborators shipped samples as frozen whole blood, isolated PBMCs, or DNA extracted from either of those sample types. V gives up 6 bases and J gives up 1 base, and the segment between their germline ends measures 13 bases. From a lookup of the germline V gene (reference sequence), CDR1 and CDR2 are PRHDT and FYEKMQ. From cysteine to phenylalanine, the CDR3 is 14 amino acids long. CDR3 DNA only is kept here, 42 bases in frame from base 1. TCRbeta CDR3 regions were amplified from genomic DNA using the immunoSEQ Assay, a bias-controlled multiplex PCR. On the authors' methods: The number of nucleated cells in each sample was estimated from the amplification of reference gene primers within the assay. To quantify the absolute abundance of each unique TCRbeta CDR3 rearrangement, sequence reads were collapsed and filtered. Productive Simpson clonality was computed per sample as the square root of Simpson's diversity index over productive rearrangements. Held by TCRdb, this immuneACCESS table contains in-frame sequences only and omits some clones. Under half of the omission traces to an unresolved V gene where checked; the cause of the rest is unknown. The V and J calls and the clone size are those of that table, but D and trimming were determined from the DNA. The table for this sample lists roughly 99,000 clones; 89% of them were counted only once. 4.9% of the sample lies in the top ten.

The clonotype comes from a man aged 35 to 55 with active or convalescent COVID-19. The chain is encoded by TRBV13 joined to TRBJ2-7, with TRBD2 tentatively as D gene (7 bases match). The sequencing sample was made of peripheral blood. The CDR3 has the sequence CASRAAGASYEQYF. The DNA sequence follows: TGTGCCAGCAGGGCGGCGGGGGCTTCCTACGAGCAGTACTTC. The CDR3, completed at both ends by the reference TRBV13 and TRBJ2-7 genes, gives the full variable domain AAGVIQSPRHLIKEKRETATLKCYPIPRHDTVYWYQQGPGQDPQFLISFYEKMQSDKGSIPDRFSAQQFSDYHSELNMSSLELGDSALYFCASRAAGASYEQYFGPGTRLTVT.